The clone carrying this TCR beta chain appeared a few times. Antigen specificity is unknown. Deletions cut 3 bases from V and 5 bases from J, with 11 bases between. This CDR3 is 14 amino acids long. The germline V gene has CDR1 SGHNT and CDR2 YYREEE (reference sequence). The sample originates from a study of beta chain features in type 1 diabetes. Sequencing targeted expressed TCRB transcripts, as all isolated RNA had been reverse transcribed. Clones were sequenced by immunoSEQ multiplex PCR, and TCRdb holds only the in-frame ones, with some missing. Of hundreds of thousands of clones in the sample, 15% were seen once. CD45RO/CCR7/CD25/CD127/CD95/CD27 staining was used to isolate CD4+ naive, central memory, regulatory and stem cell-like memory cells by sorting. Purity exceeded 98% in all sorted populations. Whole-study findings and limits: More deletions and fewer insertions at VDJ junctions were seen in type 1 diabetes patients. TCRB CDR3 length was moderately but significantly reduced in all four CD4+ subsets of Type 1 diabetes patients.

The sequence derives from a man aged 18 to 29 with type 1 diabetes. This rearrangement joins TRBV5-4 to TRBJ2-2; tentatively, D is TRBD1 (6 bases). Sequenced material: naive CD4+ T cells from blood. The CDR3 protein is CASSWGLATGELFF. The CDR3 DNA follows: TGTGCCAGCAGCTGGGGGCTCGCGACCGGGGAGCTGTTTTTT. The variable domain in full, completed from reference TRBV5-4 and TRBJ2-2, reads ETGVTQSPTHLIKTRGQQVTLRCSSQSGHNTVSWYQQALGQGPQFIFQYYREEENGRGNFPPRFSGLQFPNYSSELNVNALELDDSALYLCASSWGLATGELFFGEGSRLTVL.